This is a list of T cell receptor beta chains from one sample in a study of PD-1 blockade in mismatch repair-deficient tumors. The method was immunoSEQ multiplex PCR; TCRdb's version includes in-frame clones alone and lacks a portion of them. The data contain under 95,000 clones, 81% of them singletons. The specimen was peripheral blood, collected 12 weeks after starting pembrolizumab. These receptors were taken from an adult with mismatch repair-deficient cancer. CDR3s include the opening cysteine and the closing phenylalanine or tryptophan. The D gene is left open where the match is weak. Not all rows give a size; the values are once, few, many and, for expanded clones, a class.

TRBJ2-7 | TRBD1 | NA | TRBV11-3 | TGTGCCAGCAGCTTGGGACAGCCGAGCTACGAGCAGTACTTC | CASSLGQPSYEQYF
TRBJ1-2 | NA | NA | TRBV11-1 | TGTGCCAGCGGCGACACGGCCGACTATGGCTACACCTTC | CASGDTADYGYTF
TRBJ1-5 | NA | NA | TRBV18 | TGTGCCAGCTCACCTCAGGGAAGGGGCAATCAGCCCCAGCATTTT | CASSPQGRGNQPQHF
TRBJ2-2 | TRBD1 | NA | TRBV29-1 | TGCAGCGGTAGACAGGGCCTGAACACCGGGGAGCTGTTTTTT | CSGRQGLNTGELFF
TRBJ2-7 | NA | NA | TRBV6-1 | TGTGCCAGCACTGCTTACGCCGTCTCCTACGAGCAGTACTTC | CASTAYAVSYEQYF
TRBJ2-1 | TRBD2 | once | TRBV6-5 | TGTGCCAGCAGTCCAATAGCGGGACGGAACAATGAGCAGTTCTTC | CASSPIAGRNNEQFF
TRBJ2-7 | NA | NA | TRBV7-6 | TGTGCCAGCAGCTTGCGGGGCCGTAACGAGCAGTACTTC | CASSLRGRNEQYF
TRBJ2-4 | TRBD2 | NA | TRBV19 | TGTGCCAGTAGTATTACGGGAGGGGGTCTTGCCAAAAACATTCAGTACTTC | CASSITGGGLAKNIQYF
TRBJ2-1 | TRBD1 | NA | TRBV29-1 | TGCAGCGCAGCGGACAGGGAGCATGAGCAGTTCTTC | CSAADREHEQFF
TRBJ1-4 | NA | NA | TRBV6-5 | TGTGCCAGCAGTTACTCCGGTCGTGGTAATGAAAAACTGTTTTTT | CASSYSGRGNEKLFF
TRBJ2-2 | TRBD1 | NA | TRBV29-1 | TGCAGCGTTGCCGGGACAGGGGCCGGGGAGCTGTTTTTT | CSVAGTGAGELFF
TRBJ2-3 | NA | NA | TRBV18 | TGTGCCAGCTCACCACCGTCCCTTACGCAGTATTTT | CASSPPSLTQYF
TRBJ2-2 | NA | few | TRBV6-5 | TGTGCCAGCGGAAGGGCGGCCGGGGAGCTGTTTTTT | CASGRAAGELFF
TRBJ1-5 | NA | NA | TRBV5-6 | TGTGCCAGCAGCTTGGAACGGAGCAATCAGCCCCAGCATTTT | CASSLERSNQPQHF
TRBJ2-7 | TRBD2 | NA | TRBV27 | TGTGCCAGCAGAACCCACACCACTAGCGGGGCCTACGAGCAGTACTTC | CASRTHTTSGAYEQYF
TRBJ2-1 | NA | NA | TRBV7-9 | TGTGCCAGCAGCGCTGGAGTAGGCAATGAGCAGTTCTTC | CASSAGVGNEQFF
TRBJ2-1 | NA | NA | TRBV7-9 | TGTGCCAGCAGCTTAGTAGGCTCCTACAATGAGCAGTTCTTC | CASSLVGSYNEQFF
TRBJ1-4 | NA | NA | TRBV18 | TGTGCCAGCTCACCACCGGATCCTAATGAAAAACTGTTTTTT | CASSPPDPNEKLFF
TRBJ2-1 | NA | NA | TRBV6-4 | TGTGCCAGCAGTGACTCGAGTTTAGCCACCGGGGAGCAGTTCTTC | CASSDSSLATGEQFF
TRBJ2-7 | NA | NA | TRBV4-2 | TGTGCCAGCAGCCAAGTGGCAAGCGAGCAGTACTTC | CASSQVASEQYF
TRBJ2-1 | NA | NA | TRBV19 | TGTGCCACCGTCCAGGGATCCTACAATGAGCAGTTCTTC | CATVQGSYNEQFF
TRBJ2-2 | TRBD1 | NA | TRBV18 | TGTGCCAGCTCCCGGGCCGGACAGGGGGCGACCGGGGAGCTGTTTTTT | CASSRAGQGATGELFF
TRBJ2-1 | TRBD2 | NA | TRBV2 | TGTGCCAGCAGTGCAGCGGGAGCCAAGGATGAGCAGTTCTTC | CASSAAGAKDEQFF
TRBJ2-1 | NA | NA | TRBV25-1 | TGTGCCACCCAAGGACCTGGGGGCTCCTACAATGAGCAGTTCTTC | CATQGPGGSYNEQFF
TRBJ1-2 | TRBD1 | NA | TRBV11-3 | TGTGCCAGCAGCGGATCCGGGACAGTCTATGGCTACACCTTC | CASSGSGTVYGYTF
TRBJ2-5 | TRBD2 | NA | TRBV11-3 | TGTGCCAGCAGCCTTAGCGGGAGGAAGGAGACCCAGTACTTC | CASSLSGRKETQYF
TRBJ2-1 | TRBD2 | NA | TRBV13 | TGTGCCAGCAGCTTGGGACTATACAATGAGCAGTTCTTC | CASSLGLYNEQFF
TRBJ2-1 | NA | NA | TRBV13 | TGTGCCAGCAGCCCTCGGCTAGCCGATGAGCAGTTCTTC | CASSPRLADEQFF
TRBJ1-5 | NA | NA | TRBV30 | TGTGCCTGGAGTAGCGGGACACGTAATCAGCCCCAGCATTTT | CAWSSGTRNQPQHF
TRBJ1-2 | TRBD1 | NA | TRBV7-9 | TGTGCCAGCAGATCTAGGCGAGGGGGCCATGGCTACACCTTC | CASRSRRGGHGYTF
TRBJ1-3 | NA | once | TRBV18 | TGTGCCAGCTCGCGGGAGCCGGGCTCTGGAAACACCATATATTTT | CASSREPGSGNTIYF
TRBJ2-1 | TRBD2 | NA | TRBV6-1 | TGTGCCAGCAGTGGAAGCGGGAGTGGTAACAATGAGCAGTTCTTC | CASSGSGSGNNEQFF
TRBJ1-2 | NA | NA | TRBV29-1 | TGCAGCGTTGAAGGGCTGGCACAGGCCGGCGGCTACACCTTC | CSVEGLAQAGGYTF
TRBJ2-2 | TRBD1 | few | TRBV9 | TGTGCCAGCAGTGGGGACAGGGGTTTGTCCGGGGAGCTGTTTTTT | CASSGDRGLSGELFF
TRBJ1-5 | NA | NA | TRBV7-2 | TGTGCCAGCAGCTTAGAACGGGGGGCGAATCAGCCCCAGCATTTT | CASSLERGANQPQHF
TRBJ2-1 | NA | NA | TRBV6-5 | TGTGCCAGCAGTTACGATTCATCGGAGGGAAATGAGCAGTTCTTC | CASSYDSSEGNEQFF
TRBJ2-7 | NA | few | TRBV7-9 | TGTGCCAGCGGATCGAACAGGGTGGCCTACGAGCAGTACTTC | CASGSNRVAYEQYF
TRBJ2-1 | TRBD2 | NA | TRBV9 | TGTGCCAGCAGCGCCCCGACCAGCGGGAGCTCCTACAATGAGCAGTTCTTC | CASSAPTSGSSYNEQFF
TRBJ1-2 | NA | NA | TRBV6-5 | TGTGCCAGCAGTGGGTCGTTGGGCTACACCTTC | CASSGSLGYTF
TRBJ2-5 | TRBD2 | NA | TRBV27 | TGTGCCAGCAGTTTTAGCGGGAGTACCCAGACCCAGTACTTC | CASSFSGSTQTQYF
TRBJ1-1 | NA | NA | TRBV19 | TGTGCCAGTAGTAAACAAGCCCGGAACACTGAAGCTTTCTTT | CASSKQARNTEAFF
TRBJ2-1 | TRBD2 | NA | TRBV7-6 | TGTGCCAGCAGCATTAGCGGGGACTACAATGAGCAGTTCTTC | CASSISGDYNEQFF
TRBJ1-1 | TRBD1 | NA | TRBV18 | TGTGCCAGCTCACCACGGACGGGACAGGGGCGCACTGAAGCTTTCTTT | CASSPRTGQGRTEAFF
TRBJ2-1 | NA | NA | TRBV15 | TGTGCCACCAGCAGGGCCCATGAGCAGTTCTTC | CATSRAHEQFF
TRBJ1-2 | NA | NA | TRBV18 | TGTGCCAGCTCACCCGACAGGAATAGCGATGGCTACACCTTC | CASSPDRNSDGYTF
TRBJ2-5 | NA | NA | TRBV12-5 | TGTGCTAGTGGTCAAGGGACTTACCAAAGAGAGACCCAGTACTTC | CASGQGTYQRETQYF
TRBJ2-1 | NA | few | TRBV7-2 | TGTGCCAGCAGCCGTAGCGGAACCTACAATGAGCAGTTCTTC | CASSRSGTYNEQFF
TRBJ1-4 | TRBD1 | NA | TRBV7-9 | TGTGCCAGCAGCTCAACAGGGGGCCGGGAAAAACTGTTTTTT | CASSSTGGREKLFF
TRBJ2-7 | TRBD2 | once | TRBV4-1 | TGCGCCAGCAGCACACTTGGACTAGCGTCCTACGAGCAGTACTTC | CASSTLGLASYEQYF
TRBJ2-2 | NA | few | TRBV7-2 | TGTGCCAGCAGCTCAGGGAACACCGGGGAGCTGTTTTTT | CASSSGNTGELFF
TRBJ2-7 | TRBD2 | NA | TRBV6-5 | TGTGCCGCGGGACGGGAGGGCCGGGGGCAGTACTTC | CAAGREGRGQYF